These 30 T cell receptor beta chains were sequenced from one sample in a study of T cell responses to AZD1222 COVID-19 vaccine. The data were produced by immunoSEQ multiplex PCR, yet TCRdb's version contains in-frame clones alone and is incomplete. The data show more than 20,000 clones, 87% seen once. Here the sequenced sample was peripheral blood, taken 28 days after the second AZD1222 dose. These receptor sequences come from an adult who received the AZD1222 COVID-19 vaccine.

The chain uses TRBV3-1 (or the pseudogene TRBV3-2) and TRBJ2-7, with unresolved D. The CDR3 is made up of 15 amino acids. The V gene lost 2 bases and the J gene lost 7 bases, with 18 bases spanning the gap. From germline, CDR1 is LGHDT and CDR2 YNNKEL (reference sequence). The CDR3: CASSQTFTNSGEQYF. The CDR3 nucleotides read TGTGCCAGCAGCCAAACGTTTACAAATTCTGGGGAGCAGTACTTC.

The CDR3 DNA reads TGTGCCAGCAGTTCAGGGTTGGATGAGCAGTTCTTC. Its protein product is CASSSGLDEQFF. This chain joins TRBV28 and TRBJ2-1; perhaps TRBD1 as D (5 bases). V was shortened by 4 bases and J by 8 bases, with 9 bases between the two germline ends. The CDR3 runs to 12 residues. The germline V gene encodes CDR1 MDHEN and CDR2 SYDVKM.

The genes are TRBV3-1 (or the pseudogene TRBV3-2) and TRBJ2-7; 13 bases align to TRBD2. Trimming cost V 4 bases and J 7 bases; bases outside gene matches: 7. The CDR3 has 15 amino acids. Germline V CDR1 and CDR2: LGHDT, YNNKEL (reference sequence). The CDR3 coding sequence is TGTGCCAGCAGCCTCCAAGGACTAGCGGGAGATGAGCAGTACTTC. Encoded protein: CASSLQGLAGDEQYF.

The CDR3 spells CASSFPGRREYNEQFF. The DNA for the CDR3 is TGTGCCAGCAGTTTCCCCGGACGGCGGGAGTACAATGAGCAGTTCTTC. This chain links TRBV28 with TRBJ2-1, with 7 bases lining up with TRBD2. V shed 3 bases and J 4 bases; nucleotides not matched to a gene: 9. Germline CDR1 reads MDHEN; CDR2 reads SYDVKM. The CDR3 is 16 residues long.

This clone was observed a handful of times. The CDR3 loop is CARSSEQFF. In nucleotides, the CDR3 is TGTGCCAGAAGCTCGGAACAGTTCTTC. The genes are TRBV5-3 and TRBJ2-1, with D hard to call. TRBV5-3 is known as an ORF, though its function is uncertain. The V end was cut by 3 bases, the J end by 13 bases, with 5 bases between. There are 9 residues in the CDR3.

This clone was observed a single time. CDR3: CASTQGSYNEQFF. The CDR3 nucleotides read TGTGCCAGCACCCAGGGGTCCTACAATGAGCAGTTCTTC. This chain uses TRBV12-3 or TRBV12-4 with TRBJ2-1, with TRBD1 as a possible D gene (6 bases). The CDR3 extends over 13 amino acids. Trimming removed 7 bases from V and 1 base from J, with 8 bases in between.

This chain links TRBV7-9 with TRBJ2-7; tentatively, D is TRBD2 (6 bases). This CDR3 has 16 residues. V was cut by 0 bases and J by 3 bases, with 15 bases left in between. In germline, CDR1 is SEHNR, CDR2 FQNEAQ (reference sequence). The CDR3 sequence is CASSLALTGANYEQYF. In DNA, the CDR3 is TGTGCCAGCAGCTTAGCCTTAACGGGAGCGAACTACGAGCAGTACTTC.

This clone has only one observation. The gene calls are TRBV7-3 and TRBJ2-7; 7 nucleotides match TRBD1. V was pared by 6 bases and J by 0 bases, with 5 bases of the junction left unmatched. The germline gives CDR1 SGHTA, CDR2 FQGTGA. The CDR3 has 14 amino acids. Written as DNA, the CDR3 is TGTGCCAGCAGATCGGACAGGAGCTCCTACGAGCAGTACTTC. Encoded protein: CASRSDRSSYEQYF.

This chain joins TRBV18 and TRBJ1-1; perhaps TRBD1 as D (6 bases). Germline CDR1 and CDR2: KGHSH and LQKENI. V was shortened by 8 bases and J by 4 bases, with 17 bases between the two germline ends. The CDR3 spans 14 residues. CDR3 amino acids: CASGTWTAGTEAFF. Here the CDR3 DNA reads TGTGCCAGCGGAACCTGGACAGCCGGCACTGAAGCTTTCTTT.

The CDR3 DNA reads TGTGCCAGCAGCGTAGAAGGTACCTCCTACAATGAGCAGTTCTTC. Residues: CASSVEGTSYNEQFF. The J gene is TRBJ2-1, the V gene TRBV9; no clear D gene. Germline values: CDR1 SGDLS, CDR2 YYNGEE. The CDR3 is made up of 15 amino acids. V was cut by 0 bases and J by 0 bases, with 7 bases left in between.

This clone came up a few times. Additional DNA sequences in this sample encode the identical CDR3. This chain uses TRBV28 with TRBJ1-2; no reliable D call. Germline-derived CDR1 and CDR2 are MDHEN and SYDVKM. V was clipped by 2 bases and J by 1 base, with 5 bases between them. The CDR3 is 13 amino acids. Written as DNA, the CDR3 is TGTGCCAGCAGTTTAAGGCGTAACTATGGCTACACCTTC. Translated: CASSLRRNYGYTF.

The CDR3 reads CASSRLPMNTEAFF. For the CDR3, the DNA is TGTGCCAGCAGCCGCCTACCTATGAACACTGAAGCTTTCTTT. This chain connects TRBV7-3 to TRBJ1-1; the D is unclear. Trimming stripped 5 bases from V and 0 bases from J, with 10 bases between. Germline CDR1 reads SGHTA; CDR2 reads FQGTGA. The CDR3 totals 14 residues.

V usage is TRBV19 and J usage is TRBJ2-5; TRBD2 is a possible D gene (5 bases). Germline V gives CDR1 LNHDA, CDR2 SQIVND (reference sequence). This CDR3 spans 14 amino acids. V dropped 3 bases and J dropped 5 bases, with 13 bases sitting between them. CDR3 nucleotides: TGTGCCAGTAGTATTGGGCTAGCCGGGGAGACCCAGTACTTC. As protein: CASSIGLAGETQYF.

V and J are TRBV30 and TRBJ2-7, with TRBD2 as a possible D gene (6 bases). The CDR3 has 14 amino acids. CDR1 and CDR2 (germline): GTSNPN, SVGIG (reference sequence). The ends were cut back, 2 bases at V and 0 bases at J, with 11 bases in the middle. The CDR3 spells CAWSRTGVSYEQYF. DNA of the CDR3: TGTGCCTGGAGTCGGACGGGGGTCTCCTACGAGCAGTACTTC.

The chain combines TRBV4-1 with TRBJ2-2, with 8 positions matching TRBD2. This CDR3 has 16 amino acids. Germline assignment: CDR1 MGHRA and CDR2 YSYEKL. V lost 1 base and J lost 7; bases outside the gene matches: 8. The CDR3: CASSQAIAGTVGELFF. In DNA, the CDR3 is TGCGCCAGCAGCCAAGCGATAGCGGGAACTGTCGGGGAGCTGTTTTTT.

The chain links TRBV6-2 or TRBV6-3 to TRBJ1-2, with D perhaps matching TRBD1 (6 bases). The V end lost 4 bases, the J end lost 4 bases, and 10 bases lay between the germline ends. Germline assignment: CDR1 MNHEY and CDR2 SVGEGT. This CDR3 region has 13 residues. The CDR3 DNA reads as TGTGCCAGCAGTTTACCGGGGGCCTATGGCTACACCTTC. Its translation: CASSLPGAYGYTF.

The rearrangement links TRBV7-9 to TRBJ2-7; 10 positions match TRBD2. Losses at the gene ends were 5 bases for V and 3 bases for J; bases not matched to a gene: 19. Germline loops: CDR1 SEHNR, CDR2 FQNEAQ (reference sequence). The CDR3 contains 19 residues. The CDR3 nucleotides read TGTGCCAGCAGCCCTAGCGGGCTAGCGGGAGTTCTCTCCCTCTACGAGCAGTACTTC. Translated, it gives CASSPSGLAGVLSLYEQYF.

The rearrangement links TRBV7-9 to TRBJ2-7, with 8 bases matching TRBD1. CDR3 size: 15 residues. Unmatched junction bases numbered 6, after V lost 1 base and J lost 4 bases. Germline CDR1 SEHNR, CDR2 FQNEAQ (reference sequence). The CDR3, as DNA: TGTGCCAGCAGCTTAGGACAGGGGCCGGCGTACGAGCAGTACTTC. It codes for CASSLGQGPAYEQYF.

The V gene is TRBV5-1, the J gene TRBJ2-2, with D possibly TRBD2 on 6 matching bases. This CDR3 contains 14 residues. V shed 7 bases and J shed 1 base, with 11 bases lying between them. CDR1 is SGHRS and CDR2 is YFSETQ in the germline V gene. For the CDR3, the DNA is TGCGCCAGCCATTTAGCGGAGAACACCGGGGAGCTGTTTTTT. Its protein is CASHLAENTGELFF. The whole variable domain, remainder taken from reference TRBV5-1 and TRBJ2-2, is KAGVTQTPRYLIKTRGQQVTLSCSPISGHRSVSWYQQTPGQGLQFLFEYFSETQRNKGNFPGRFSGRQFSNSRSEMNVSTLELGDSALYLCASHLAENTGELFFGEGSRLTVL.

The chain links TRBV2 to TRBJ1-5; D may be TRBD1 (6 bases). This CDR3 comprises 15 residues. The germline CDR1 and CDR2 sequences are SNHLY and FYNNEI. V was shortened by 2 bases and J by 5 bases, with 13 bases between the two germline ends. DNA for the CDR3: TGTGCCAGCAGTGAATGGGGGGCTGGAGATCAGCCCCAGCATTTT. Encoded protein: CASSEWGAGDQPQHF.

The rearrangement uses TRBV2 and TRBJ2-7; D might be TRBD1 (6 bases). V was clipped by 6 bases and J by 0 bases, with 12 bases between them. This CDR3 spans 14 amino acids. Germline lookup yields CDR1 SNHLY and CDR2 FYNNEI. Written as DNA, the CDR3 is TGTGCCAGCAGCGGGGACATAATCTCCTACGAGCAGTACTTC. Its protein is CASSGDIISYEQYF.

The chain employs TRBV7-2 and TRBJ1-4; possibly TRBD1 for D (5 bases). V lost 0 bases and J lost 4, with 18 bases in between. There are 18 residues in the CDR3. The germline V gene has CDR1 SGHTA and CDR2 FQGNSA. Here the CDR3 reads CASSLAAPGRALNEKLFF. The CDR3 DNA reads TGTGCCAGCAGCTTAGCGGCGCCAGGGAGGGCACTTAATGAAAAACTGTTTTTT.

This chain uses TRBV2 with TRBJ2-7; 13 bases map to TRBD2. CDR3 length: 15 amino acids. Germline CDR1 SNHLY, CDR2 FYNNEI. With 4 bases clipped from V and 1 base from J, the junction kept 1 base outside the gene matches. The CDR3 reads CASSGLAGGSYEQYF. The CDR3 nucleotides read TGTGCCAGCAGTGGACTAGCGGGAGGATCCTACGAGCAGTACTTC.

This chain joins TRBV15 and TRBJ2-2, with D tentatively TRBD2 (5 bases). Germline V gives CDR1 LNHNV, CDR2 YYDKDF (reference sequence). Trimming stripped 0 bases from V and 5 bases from J, with 7 bases between. The CDR3 length is 14 residues. CDR3 sequence: CATSRDGETGELFF. The CDR3 DNA reads TGTGCCACCAGCAGAGATGGGGAGACCGGGGAGCTGTTTTTT.

The chain links TRBV6-5 to TRBJ1-2; D is unresolved. V lost 2 bases and J lost 8, with 15 bases in between. CDR1 MNHEY and CDR2 SVGAGI come from the germline V gene. The CDR3 extends over 14 amino acids. CDR3 sequence: CASSYGRTSGGYTF. CDR3 DNA: TGTGCCAGCAGTTACGGACGGACTTCCGGGGGCTACACCTTC.

The chain carries TRBV5-5 and TRBJ2-7, with D unclear. The V end lost 0 bases, the J end lost 3 bases, and 16 bases lay between the germline ends. The length of the CDR3 is 16 residues. In germline, CDR1 is SGHKS, CDR2 YYEKEE (reference sequence). The CDR3 is CASSLVRSLFNYEQYF. The CDR3 region has the DNA TGTGCCAGCAGCTTGGTCAGGTCGCTCTTTAACTACGAGCAGTACTTC.

V and J are TRBV9 and TRBJ2-5; D not resolved. The CDR3 is 14 amino acids. Germline V gives CDR1 SGDLS, CDR2 YYNGEE. V shed 0 bases and J shed 4 bases, with 10 bases lying between them. DNA of the CDR3: TGTGCCAGCAGCGTAGCGGCAGCCTCAGAGACCCAGTACTTC. Its translation is CASSVAAASETQYF. Looking up the rest from reference TRBV9 and TRBJ2-5 gives the full variable domain: DSGVTQTPKHLITATGQRVTLRCSPRSGDLSVYWYQQSLDQGLQFLIQYYNGEERAKGNILERFSAQQFPDLHSELNLSSLELGDSALYFCASSVAAASETQYFGPGTRLLVL.

The chain uses TRBV2 and TRBJ2-3; 9 positions match TRBD2. The CDR3 runs 16 residues. Looked up from germline, CDR1 is SNHLY and CDR2 is FYNNEI. The J segment lost 2 bases and the V segment lost 4 bases, leaving 7 bases of the junction unmatched. CDR3 sequence reads: CASSVSRTSVTDTQYF. For the CDR3, the DNA is TGTGCCAGCAGTGTATCTCGGACTAGCGTCACAGATACGCAGTATTTT.

The chain carries TRBV3-1 (or the pseudogene TRBV3-2) and TRBJ1-2; D possibly corresponds to TRBD1 (5 bases). Trimming removed 0 bases at V and 7 bases at J, with 9 bases between. Germline V gene lookup returns CDR1 LGHDT and CDR2 YNNKEL (reference sequence). The CDR3 is 13 residues long. The chain's CDR3 is CASSQEGVGGYTF. In DNA, the CDR3 is TGTGCCAGCAGCCAAGAAGGGGTCGGTGGCTACACCTTC.

The CDR3 sequence: CASSPQGVYYEQYF. CDR3 nucleotide sequence: TGTGCCAGTAGTCCCCAGGGGGTTTACTACGAGCAGTACTTC. The chain employs TRBV19 and TRBJ2-7, with 7 positions matching TRBD1. With 5 bases clipped from V and 3 bases from J, the junction kept 7 bases outside the gene matches. The CDR3 loop spans 14 amino acids. Germline values: CDR1 LNHDA, CDR2 SQIVND (reference sequence).